These 24 T cell receptor beta chains share one sample of origin, sequenced in a study of T cell responses to AZD1222 COVID-19 vaccine. This table comes from immunoSEQ multiplex PCR, and its TCRdb copy is limited to in-frame clones, with some not included. The profile shows roughly 120,000 clones, roughly 86% of them singletons. Sequenced material: peripheral blood, taken on day 0 of AZD1222 vaccination. These receptors were collected from an adult in good health.

The chain has TRBV6-5 and TRBJ2-3, with 8 bases aligning to TRBD2. Germline-derived CDR1 and CDR2 are MNHEY and SVGAGI. V trimming: 6 bases; J trimming: 5 bases; junction bases outside the gene matches: 7. This CDR3 is 14 amino acids long. CDR3 sequence: CASSAGGPRDTQYF. The CDR3 DNA reads as TGTGCCAGCAGCGCGGGGGGCCCTCGAGATACGCAGTATTTT.

The chain carries TRBV18 and TRBJ1-6; D not certain. V lost 3 bases to trimming and J lost 5 bases, with 8 bases between them. The germline CDR1 and CDR2 sequences are KGHSH and LQKENI. This CDR3 spans 14 amino acids. CDR3 DNA sequence: TGTGCCAGCTCACCTACCCAAGATAATTCACCCCTCCACTTT. Its protein is CASSPTQDNSPLHF.

The J gene is TRBJ1-6, the V gene TRBV28, with no clear D. In germline, CDR1 is MDHEN, CDR2 SYDVKM. The CDR3 contains 14 residues. V was pared by 8 bases and J by 5 bases, with 13 bases between. CDR3 amino acids: CASGQLRHNSPLHF. The CDR3 DNA reads as TGTGCCAGCGGGCAGTTGAGGCATAATTCACCCCTCCACTTT.

The sample holds one count of this clone. The V and J genes are TRBV10-1 and TRBJ1-1, with D unresolved. The CDR3 runs to 14 residues. Trimming shortened V by 0 bases and J by 4 bases, and 9 bases separated the two germline ends. Germline V gene sequence: CDR1 WNHNN, CDR2 SYGVQD (reference sequence). CDR3 region: CASSESGPGTEAFF. The CDR3 nucleotides are TGCGCCAGCAGTGAGTCAGGGCCGGGCACTGAAGCTTTCTTT.

V usage is TRBV29-1 and J usage is TRBJ2-2; maybe TRBD2 (6 bases). In germline, CDR1 is SQVTM, CDR2 ANQGSEA. V gave up 5 bases and J gave up 3 bases, with 10 bases separating them. The CDR3 totals 13 residues. For the CDR3, the DNA is TGCAGCGTTATGACTAGTTACACCGGGGAGCTGTTTTTT. This codes for CSVMTSYTGELFF.

This clone showed up just once. This sequence joins TRBV4-2 and TRBJ1-4; D possibly corresponds to TRBD1 (5 bases). The CDR3 is 16 amino acids. From germline, CDR1 is LGHNA and CDR2 YNFKEQ. The V gene lost 3 bases and the J gene lost 8 bases, with 19 bases spanning the gap. The DNA for the CDR3 is TGTGCCAGCAGCCATACATTCGGGGCAACGGAGGAAAAACTGTTTTTT. Encoded protein: CASSHTFGATEEKLFF.

The chain joins TRBV10-3 to TRBJ1-1; possible D gene TRBD1, 5 bases. V lost 6 bases and J 5 bases, leaving 10 bases between the germline ends. The CDR3 runs to 12 residues. Germline values: CDR1 ENHRY, CDR2 SYGVKD. The CDR3 DNA is TGTGCCATCAGCAACGGGGGGACTGAAGCTTTCTTT. Its translation: CAISNGGTEAFF.

The chain carries TRBV7-2 and TRBJ2-1; 8 positions agree with TRBD2. Trimming removed 5 bases from V and 4 bases from J; junction bases left unmatched: 10. The CDR3 is made up of 16 amino acids. CDR1 is SGHTA, CDR2 FQGNSA, per germline. The CDR3 nucleotides are TGTGCCAGCAGCCCCCCTGGGCGGGAGGTGTACAATGAGCAGTTCTTC. This codes for CASSPPGREVYNEQFF.

The chain uses TRBV12-3 or TRBV12-4 and TRBJ1-1, with D possibly being TRBD1 (6 bases). The V gene lost 5 bases and the J gene lost 6 bases, with 13 bases spanning the gap. CDR3 length: 13 amino acids. The CDR3 reads CASSPQGFAEAFF. Written as DNA, the CDR3 is TGTGCCAGCAGTCCACAGGGATTCGCTGAAGCTTTCTTT.

The chain links TRBV6-1 to TRBJ1-5; tentative D call: TRBD1 (6 bases). In germline, CDR1 is MNHNS, CDR2 SASEGT. V dropped 3 bases and J dropped 1 base, with 16 bases sitting between them. The CDR3 has 17 residues. This chain's CDR3 is CASSDRRGASSNQPQHF. The CDR3 bases are TGTGCCAGCAGTGACCGGCGGGGGGCTAGCAGCAATCAGCCCCAGCATTTT.

The rearrangement joins TRBV29-1 to TRBJ1-1, with D possibly matching TRBD1 (6 bases). Looked up from germline, CDR1 is SQVTM and CDR2 is ANQGSEA. V was trimmed by 7 bases and J by 5 bases, leaving 11 bases between them. The CDR3 spans 11 residues. CDR3 in amino acids: CSADTGTEAFF. CDR3 sequence (DNA): TGCAGCGCAGACACAGGGACTGAAGCTTTCTTT. The full variable domain, its missing parts supplied by reference TRBV29-1 and TRBJ1-1, is SAVISQKPSRDICQRGTSLTIQCQVDSQVTMMFWYRQQPGQSLTLIATANQGSEATYESGFVIDKFPISRPNLTFSTLTVSNMSPEDSSIYLCSADTGTEAFFGQGTRLTVV.

This chain connects TRBV15 to TRBJ2-7; D ambiguous. The CDR3 sequence is 14 residues long. Between the trimmed V and J ends, which lost 4 bases and 1 base, there was a span of 11 bases. CDR1 LNHNV and CDR2 YYDKDF come from the germline V gene (reference sequence). Written as DNA, the CDR3 is TGTGCCACCAGCAACGGGCACCCATCCTACGAGCAGTACTTC. It codes for CATSNGHPSYEQYF.

This chain joins TRBV11-3 and TRBJ2-7, with 9 bases aligning to TRBD1. The CDR3 is 19 amino acids. The ends lost 8 bases at V and 0 bases at J; junction bases unmatched: 20. Germline loops: CDR1 SGHNT, CDR2 YENEEA. The DNA for the CDR3 is TGTGCCAGCTCCGGTAACAGGGGGCGATGCGAAGTAAGCTCCTACGAGCAGTACTTC. Translation gives CASSGNRGRCEVSSYEQYF.

Comments on this clone: An end of the junction does not agree with germline; a read error may underlie this. The V and J genes are TRBV11-2 and TRBJ1-3; the D gene is possibly TRBD1 (5 bases). The CDR3 length is 18 residues. In germline, CDR1 is SGHAT, CDR2 FQNNGV. The CDR3 is CASSPIPGLFLSENTIYF. The DNA for the CDR3 is TGTGCCAGCAGCCCGATTCCGGGACTGTTTTTGTCTGAAAACACCATATATTTT.

This chain links TRBV27 with TRBJ2-1, with TRBD1 matching 12 bases. The CDR3 covers 15 residues. The germline V gene has CDR1 MNHEY and CDR2 SMNVEV (reference sequence). Trimming at V came to 6 bases and at J to 8 bases, leaving 8 bases not matched to a gene. The DNA for the CDR3 is TGTGCCAGCAGGGATCCGGGACAGGGGGCGGATGAGCAGTTCTTC. Translated, it gives CASRDPGQGADEQFF.

The genes are TRBV30 and TRBJ2-7, with TRBD1 matching over 7 bases. This CDR3 is 13 amino acids long. Per the germline V gene, CDR1 is GTSNPN and CDR2 is SVGIG (reference sequence). Trimming cost V 2 bases and J 7 bases; bases outside gene matches: 8. The CDR3 DNA is TGTGCCTGGAGTCAGGGGGTAGTAGGGGAGCAGTACTTC. This codes for CAWSQGVVGEQYF.

The chain recombines TRBV4-1 with TRBJ2-4; either TRBD1 or TRBD2 may supply D (5 bases each). Germline V CDR1 and CDR2: MGHRA, YSYEKL. The CDR3 consists of 13 residues. Trimming pared 4 bases from V and 9 bases from J, leaving 13 bases between. The CDR3 region has the DNA TGCGCCAGCAGCCGAACCGGGGCTGGCATTCAGTACTTC. Translation: CASSRTGAGIQYF.

The chain recombines TRBV11-2 with TRBJ1-5; D is perhaps TRBD1 (6 bases). CDR3 length: 13 residues. Trimming left V 5 bases short and J 7 bases short, with 12 bases between. Germline V lookup: CDR1 SGHAT, CDR2 FQNNGV. CDR3 region: CASSPQQGQPQHF. As DNA, the CDR3 is TGTGCCAGCAGCCCCCAGCAGGGGCAGCCCCAGCATTTT.

The chain joins TRBV15 to TRBJ2-5; D may correspond to TRBD1 or TRBD2 (5 bases each). The V gene lost 1 base and the J gene lost 1 base, with 10 bases spanning the gap. Germline-derived CDR1 and CDR2 are LNHNV and YYDKDF (reference sequence). The CDR3 is 15 amino acids. The CDR3 nucleotides read TGTGCCACCAGCAGAGTTGGGGGTCTCCAAGAGACCCAGTACTTC. Protein sequence: CATSRVGGLQETQYF.

The chain carries TRBV2 and TRBJ1-1, with 8 bases lining up with TRBD1. Germline trimming cut 7 bases from V and 1 base from J; bases unmatched to any gene: 5. This CDR3 comprises 14 residues. Per the germline V gene, CDR1 is SNHLY and CDR2 is FYNNEI. This chain's CDR3 is CASNWDRRNTEAFF. As DNA, the CDR3 is TGTGCCAGCAACTGGGACAGGAGGAACACTGAAGCTTTCTTT.

The V and J genes are TRBV6-5 and TRBJ1-4, with D tentatively TRBD1 (5 bases). CDR1 is MNHEY, CDR2 SVGAGI, per germline. The CDR3 spans 15 residues. V lost 0 bases, J lost 8 bases, and 13 bases lay in between. CDR3: CASSYSAARGEKLFF. The CDR3 nucleotides are TGTGCCAGCAGTTACTCTGCAGCTCGGGGCGAAAAACTGTTTTTT.

V is TRBV2 and J is TRBJ1-2; D gene unclear. V lost 5 bases, J lost 6 bases, and 19 bases lay in between. Germline V gene lookup returns CDR1 SNHLY and CDR2 FYNNEI. CDR3 length: 15 amino acids. The DNA of the CDR3 is TGTGCCAGCAGTACATCTCCCGCGGGTATTCATGGCTACACCTTC. This codes for CASSTSPAGIHGYTF.

V gene TRBV6-7 combines with J gene TRBJ2-1; the D gene could be TRBD1 or TRBD2 (5 bases each). TRBV6-7 is recorded as an ORF, its role being uncertain. This CDR3 has 15 residues. V lost 0 bases and J 7 bases, leaving 13 bases between the germline ends. CDR3 DNA sequence: TGTGCCAGCAGTTACTCGAGGGCAGGGTGGAATGAGCAGTTCTTC. Protein: CASSYSRAGWNEQFF.

The CDR3 DNA is TGTGCCAGCAGCTTAGCGGGGGGGGGCTCTAGGTCACCCCTCCACTTT. Translating gives CASSLAGGGSRSPLHF. This sequence joins TRBV7-8 and TRBJ1-6; D possibly corresponds to TRBD1 (6 bases). CDR3 length equals 16 residues. V shed 0 bases and J shed 10 bases, with 16 bases lying between them. From germline, CDR1 is SGHVS and CDR2 FQNEAQ.